This T cell receptor (beta chain) was recorded in a study of shared clonotypes between healthy human individuals. Study-wide context: With ages of 18 to 49, the donors were a couple of women and three men. The study used three CD4 naive, three CD4 memory, two CD8 naive and one CD8 memory plate per donor. Points from the study as a whole: Donors were few, which limited the genetic and exposure-history diversity represented.

Produced via immunoSEQ multiplex PCR; TCRdb's table is partial and in-frame only. The sample has roughly 2 million clones, roughly 96% seen once; the top ten hold 0.13%. CDR1 is SQVTM and CDR2 is ANQGSEA in the germline V gene. The CDR3 extends over 12 amino acids. The V end was cut by 3 bases, the J end by 7 bases, with 12 bases between. About this clone: The antigen remains undetermined.

The chain uses TRBV29-1 and TRBJ1-1; tentative D call: TRBD1 (5 bases). Material: naive CD4+ T cells sorted from blood. The subset was: CD45RA+ positively selected. This receptor was taken from a man aged 18 to 29 in good health. The CDR3 region is CSVEWGVDEAFF. The DNA of the CDR3 is TGCAGCGTTGAGTGGGGGGTGGATGAAGCTTTCTTT.